This TCR beta chain was retrieved from a study of cytomegalovirus exposure and HLA in healthy donors. Study-wide results and caveats: Using a false discovery rate of 0.05, a later analysis showed that some 16,000 TCR beta sequences were associated with HLA alleles. Some public TCRs appeared in many individuals, while most sequences were rare. Differences between HLA loci emerged in a later analysis of TCR association rates, with DRB1 most and HLA-C fewest. The study reported that TCR beta sequences accurately predicted HLA-A and HLA-B alleles in most subjects.

Trimming took off 6 bases at V and 2 bases at J, with 6 bases between the two ends. In germline, CDR1 is MNHEY, CDR2 SMNVEV (reference sequence). There are 12 residues in the CDR3. Primers for the PCR totalled 60 Vbeta and 13 Jbeta. Using immunoSEQ multiplex PCR, the repertoire was profiled, and TCRdb retains in-frame clones only, with some absent. The table includes more than 95,000 clones, 50% to 70% detected once. A word on this clone: Its target is not known.

The receptor was isolated from a woman in her 40s in good health and CMV-seropositive. The specimen sequenced was PBMCs. This sequence joins TRBV27 and TRBJ2-3, with D unclear. CDR3 sequence: CASSDSTDTQYF. DNA of the CDR3: TGTGCCAGCAGCGACTCCACAGATACGCAGTATTTT.